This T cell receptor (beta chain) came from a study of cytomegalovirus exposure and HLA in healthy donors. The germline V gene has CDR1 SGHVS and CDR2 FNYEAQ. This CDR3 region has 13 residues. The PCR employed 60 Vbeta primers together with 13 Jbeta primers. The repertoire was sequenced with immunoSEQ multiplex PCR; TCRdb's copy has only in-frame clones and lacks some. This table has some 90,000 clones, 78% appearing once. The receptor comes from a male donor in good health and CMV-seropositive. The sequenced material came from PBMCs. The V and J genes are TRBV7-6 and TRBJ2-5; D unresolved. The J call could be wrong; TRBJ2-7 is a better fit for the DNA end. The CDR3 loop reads CASSLGDSYEQYF. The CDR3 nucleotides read TGTGCCAGCAGCTTAGGGGACTCCTACGAGCAGTACTTC.